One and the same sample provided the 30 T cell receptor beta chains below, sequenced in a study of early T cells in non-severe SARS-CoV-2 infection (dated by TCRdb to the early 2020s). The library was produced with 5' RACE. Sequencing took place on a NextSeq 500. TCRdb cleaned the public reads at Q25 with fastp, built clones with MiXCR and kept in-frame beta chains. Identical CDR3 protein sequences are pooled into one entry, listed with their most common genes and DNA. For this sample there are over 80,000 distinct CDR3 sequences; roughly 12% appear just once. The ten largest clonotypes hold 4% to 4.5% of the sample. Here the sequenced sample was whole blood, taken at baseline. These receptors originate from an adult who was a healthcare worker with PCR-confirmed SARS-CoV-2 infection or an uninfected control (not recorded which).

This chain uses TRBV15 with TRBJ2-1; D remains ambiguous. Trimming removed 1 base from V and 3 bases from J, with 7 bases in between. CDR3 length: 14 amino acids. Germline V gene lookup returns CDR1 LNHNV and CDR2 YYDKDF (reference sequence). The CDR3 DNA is TGTGCCACCAGCAGAGTTGGGTTCTACAATGAGCAGTTCTTC. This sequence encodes CATSRVGFYNEQFF.

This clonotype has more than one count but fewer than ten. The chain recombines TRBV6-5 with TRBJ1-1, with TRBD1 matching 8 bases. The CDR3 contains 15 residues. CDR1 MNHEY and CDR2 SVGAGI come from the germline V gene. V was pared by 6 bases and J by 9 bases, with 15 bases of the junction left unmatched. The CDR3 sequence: CASSSPDRAPFKAFF. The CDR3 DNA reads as TGTGCCAGCAGCTCTCCGGACAGGGCGCCTTTTAAAGCTTTCTTT.

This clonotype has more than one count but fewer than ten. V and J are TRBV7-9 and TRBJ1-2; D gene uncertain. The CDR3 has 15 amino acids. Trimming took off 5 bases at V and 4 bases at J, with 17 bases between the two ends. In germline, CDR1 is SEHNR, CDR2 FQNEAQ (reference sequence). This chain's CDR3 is CASSTQKSSLYGYTF. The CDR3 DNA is TGTGCCAGCAGCACTCAAAAAAGCAGCCTCTATGGCTACACCTTC. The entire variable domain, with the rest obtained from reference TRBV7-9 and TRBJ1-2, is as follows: DTGVSQNPRHKITKRGQNVTFRCDPISEHNRLYWYRQTLGQGPEFLTYFQNEAQLEKSRLLSDRFSAERPKGSFSTLEIQRTEQGDSAMYLCASSTQKSSLYGYTFGSGTRLTVV.

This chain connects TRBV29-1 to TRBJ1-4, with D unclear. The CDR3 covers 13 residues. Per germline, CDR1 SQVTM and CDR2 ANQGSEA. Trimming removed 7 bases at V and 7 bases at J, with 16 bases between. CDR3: CSAGPGKGEKLFF. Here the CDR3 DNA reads TGCAGCGCTGGACCCGGGAAGGGTGAAAAACTGTTTTTT. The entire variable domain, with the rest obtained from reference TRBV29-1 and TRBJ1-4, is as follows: SAVISQKPSRDICQRGTSLTIQCQVDSQVTMMFWYRQQPGQSLTLIATANQGSEATYESGFVIDKFPISRPNLTFSTLTVSNMSPEDSSIYLCSAGPGKGEKLFFGSGTQLSVL.

The CDR3 coding sequence is TGTGCCAGCAGAAGACTTAGCGGGGTGAACACCGGGGAGCTGTTTTTT. Protein sequence: CASRRLSGVNTGELFF. The genes are TRBV6-1 and TRBJ2-2; the match to TRBD2 covers 8 bases. Losses at the gene ends were 6 bases for V and 1 base for J; bases not matched to a gene: 7. The CDR3 loop spans 16 amino acids. The germline V gene encodes CDR1 MNHNS and CDR2 SASEGT.

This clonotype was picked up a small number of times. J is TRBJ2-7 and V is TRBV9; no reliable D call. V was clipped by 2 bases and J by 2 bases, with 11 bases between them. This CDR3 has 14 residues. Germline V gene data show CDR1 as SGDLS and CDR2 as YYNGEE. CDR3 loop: CASSVGSVAYEQYF. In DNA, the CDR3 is TGTGCCAGCAGCGTCGGCAGTGTGGCCTACGAGCAGTACTTC. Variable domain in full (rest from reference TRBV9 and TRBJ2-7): DSGVTQTPKHLITATGQRVTLRCSPRSGDLSVYWYQQSLDQGLQFLIQYYNGEERAKGNILERFSAQQFPDLHSELNLSSLELGDSALYFCASSVGSVAYEQYFGPGTRLTVT.

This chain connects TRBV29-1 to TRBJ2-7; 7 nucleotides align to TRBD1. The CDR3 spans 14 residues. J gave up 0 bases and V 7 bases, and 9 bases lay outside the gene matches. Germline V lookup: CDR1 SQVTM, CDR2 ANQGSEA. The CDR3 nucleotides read TGCAGCGCGAAAGGGGGCGCGAACTCCTACGAGCAGTACTTC. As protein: CSAKGGANSYEQYF.

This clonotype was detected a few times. The CDR3 DNA sequence: TGCGCCAGCAGCTTGGAGGGGACAGGGGGCACAGATACGCAGTATTTT. It translates to CASSLEGTGGTDTQYF. The J gene is TRBJ2-3, the V gene TRBV5-1; 10 nucleotides align to TRBD1. CDR3 length: 16 amino acids. V was clipped by 0 bases and J by 1 base; unmatched bases: 2. Looked up from germline, CDR1 is SGHRS and CDR2 is YFSETQ.

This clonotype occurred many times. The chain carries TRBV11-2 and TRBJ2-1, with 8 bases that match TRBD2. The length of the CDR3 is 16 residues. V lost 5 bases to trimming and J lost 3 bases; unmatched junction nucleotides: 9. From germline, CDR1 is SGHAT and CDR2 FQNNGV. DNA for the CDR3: TGTGCCAGCAGCGCGTCACTAGCGGCCCACTACAATGAGCAGTTCTTC. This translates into CASSASLAAHYNEQFF. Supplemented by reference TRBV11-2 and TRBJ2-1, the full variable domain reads EAGVAQSPRYKIIEKRQSVAFWCNPISGHATLYWYQQILGQGPKLLIQFQNNGVVDDSQLPKDRFSAERLKGVDSTLKIQPAKLEDSAVYLCASSASLAAHYNEQFFGPGTRLTVL.

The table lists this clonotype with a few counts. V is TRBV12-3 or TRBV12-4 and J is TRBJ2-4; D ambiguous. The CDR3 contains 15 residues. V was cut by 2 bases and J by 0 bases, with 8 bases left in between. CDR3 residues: CASSLQVLAKNIQYF. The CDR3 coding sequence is TGTGCCAGCAGTTTACAGGTTCTAGCCAAAAACATTCAGTACTTC.

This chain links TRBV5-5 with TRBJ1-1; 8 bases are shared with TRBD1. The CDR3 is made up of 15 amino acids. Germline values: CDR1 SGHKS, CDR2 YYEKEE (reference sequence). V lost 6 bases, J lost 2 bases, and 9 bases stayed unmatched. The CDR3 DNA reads TGTGCCAGCAATTACGGGACAGGATTTAACACTGAAGCTTTCTTT. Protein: CASNYGTGFNTEAFF. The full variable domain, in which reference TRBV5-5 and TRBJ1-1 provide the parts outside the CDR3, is DAGVTQSPTHLIKTRGQQVTLRCSPISGHKSVSWYQQVLGQGPQFIFQYYEKEERGRGNFPDRFSARQFPNYSSELNVNALLLGDSALYLCASNYGTGFNTEAFFGQGTRLTVV.

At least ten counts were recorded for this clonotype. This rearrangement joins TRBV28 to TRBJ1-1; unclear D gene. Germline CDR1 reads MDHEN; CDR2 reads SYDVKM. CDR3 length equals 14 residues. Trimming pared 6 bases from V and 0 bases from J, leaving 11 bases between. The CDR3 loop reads CASRNAGVNTEAFF. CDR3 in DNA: TGTGCCAGCAGAAATGCCGGGGTGAACACTGAAGCTTTCTTT.

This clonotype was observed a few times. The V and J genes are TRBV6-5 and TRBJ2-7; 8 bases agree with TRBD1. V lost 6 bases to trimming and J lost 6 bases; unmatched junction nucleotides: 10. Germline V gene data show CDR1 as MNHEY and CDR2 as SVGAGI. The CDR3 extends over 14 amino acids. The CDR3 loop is CASRPHGQGTEQYF. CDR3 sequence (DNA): TGTGCCAGCAGACCCCATGGACAGGGTACCGAGCAGTACTTC.

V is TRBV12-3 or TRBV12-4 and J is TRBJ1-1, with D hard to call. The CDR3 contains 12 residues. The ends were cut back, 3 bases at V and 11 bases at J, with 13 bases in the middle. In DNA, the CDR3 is TGTGCCAGCAGTTTTTATCCGGTTGAGGCTTTCTTT. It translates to CASSFYPVEAFF.

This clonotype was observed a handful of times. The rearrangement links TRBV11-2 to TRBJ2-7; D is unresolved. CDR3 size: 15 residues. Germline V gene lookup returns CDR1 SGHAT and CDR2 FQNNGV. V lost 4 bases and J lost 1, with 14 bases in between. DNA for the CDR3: TGTGCCAGCAGCTCAATTTTGGGGATTTCCTACGAGCAGTACTTC. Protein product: CASSSILGISYEQYF.

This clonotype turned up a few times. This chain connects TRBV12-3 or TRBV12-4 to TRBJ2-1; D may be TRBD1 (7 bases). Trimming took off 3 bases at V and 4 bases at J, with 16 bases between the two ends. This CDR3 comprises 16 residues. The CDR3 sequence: CASSFEAGGPYNEQFF. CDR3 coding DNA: TGTGCCAGCAGTTTTGAGGCAGGGGGGCCATACAATGAGCAGTTCTTC.

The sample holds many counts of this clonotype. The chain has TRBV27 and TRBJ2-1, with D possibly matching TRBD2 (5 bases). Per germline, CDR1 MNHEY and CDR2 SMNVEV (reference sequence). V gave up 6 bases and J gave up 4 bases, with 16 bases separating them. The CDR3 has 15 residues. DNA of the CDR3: TGTGCCAGCAGCTGGCGCGGGCCGGCTTACAATGAGCAGTTCTTC. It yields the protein CASSWRGPAYNEQFF.

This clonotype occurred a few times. Written as DNA, the CDR3 is TGTGCCAGCACCTTTGTAGAGACTAGCGGGAGTTCCTACGAGCAGTACTTC. The encoded protein is CASTFVETSGSSYEQYF. V is TRBV11-3 and J is TRBJ2-7, with TRBD2 matching over 12 bases. J gave up 1 base and V 7 bases, and 11 bases lay outside the gene matches. CDR3 length equals 17 residues. Germline V gives CDR1 SGHNT, CDR2 YENEEA.

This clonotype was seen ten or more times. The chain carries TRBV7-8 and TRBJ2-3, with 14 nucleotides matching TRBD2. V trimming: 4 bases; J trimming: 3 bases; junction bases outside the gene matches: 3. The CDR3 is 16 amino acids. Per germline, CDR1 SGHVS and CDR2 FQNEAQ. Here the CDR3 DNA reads TGTGCCAGCAGCTGGGGGACTAGCGGGAGAACAGATACGCAGTATTTT. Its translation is CASSWGTSGRTDTQYF.

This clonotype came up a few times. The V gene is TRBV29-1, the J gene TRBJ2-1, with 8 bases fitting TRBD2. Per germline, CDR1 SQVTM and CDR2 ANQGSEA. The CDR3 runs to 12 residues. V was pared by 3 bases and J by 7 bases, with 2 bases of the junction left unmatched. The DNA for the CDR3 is TGCAGCGTTGACGGGACTAGTAATGAGCAGTTCTTC. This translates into CSVDGTSNEQFF.

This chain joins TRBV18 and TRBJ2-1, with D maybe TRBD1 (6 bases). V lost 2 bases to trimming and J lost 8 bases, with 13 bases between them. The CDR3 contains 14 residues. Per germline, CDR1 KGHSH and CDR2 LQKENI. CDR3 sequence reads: CASSPRSRGDEQFF. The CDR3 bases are TGTGCCAGCTCACCAAGGAGCAGGGGTGATGAGCAGTTCTTC.

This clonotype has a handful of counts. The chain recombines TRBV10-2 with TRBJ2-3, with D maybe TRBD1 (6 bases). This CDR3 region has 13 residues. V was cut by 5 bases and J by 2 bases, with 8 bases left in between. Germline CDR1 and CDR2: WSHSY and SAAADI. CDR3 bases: TGCGCCAGCAGTCCAGGGGTCACAGATACGCAGTATTTT. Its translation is CASSPGVTDTQYF.

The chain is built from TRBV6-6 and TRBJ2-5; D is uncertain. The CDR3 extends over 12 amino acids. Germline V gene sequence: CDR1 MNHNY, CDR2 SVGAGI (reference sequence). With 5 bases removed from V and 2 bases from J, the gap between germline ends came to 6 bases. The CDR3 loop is CASSALQETQYF. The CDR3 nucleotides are TGTGCCAGCAGTGCCCTTCAAGAGACCCAGTACTTC.

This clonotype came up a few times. In nucleotides, the CDR3 is TGTGCCAGCAGCCAAGTCCCTAGCGGGAGGTATGATGAGCAGTTCTTC. This translates into CASSQVPSGRYDEQFF. This chain joins TRBV14 and TRBJ2-1; TRBD2 agrees at 11 bases. The CDR3 runs 16 residues. V gave up 1 base and J gave up 8 bases; unmatched junction bases: 7. Germline loops: CDR1 SGHDN, CDR2 FVKESK.

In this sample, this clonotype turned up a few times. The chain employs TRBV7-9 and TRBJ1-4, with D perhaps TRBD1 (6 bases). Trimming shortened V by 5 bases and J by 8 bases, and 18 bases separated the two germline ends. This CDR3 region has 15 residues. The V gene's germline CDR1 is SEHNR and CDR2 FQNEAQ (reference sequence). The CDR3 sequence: CASSPRGAGLEKLFF. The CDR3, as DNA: TGTGCCAGCAGCCCCCGGGGGGCAGGGTTGGAAAAACTGTTTTTT.

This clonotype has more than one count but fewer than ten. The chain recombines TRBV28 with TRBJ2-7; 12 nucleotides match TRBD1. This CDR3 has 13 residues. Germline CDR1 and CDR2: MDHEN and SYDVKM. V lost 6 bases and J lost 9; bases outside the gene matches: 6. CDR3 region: CASSWDRGLRQYF. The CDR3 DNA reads TGTGCCAGCAGCTGGGACAGGGGGCTGAGGCAGTACTTC.

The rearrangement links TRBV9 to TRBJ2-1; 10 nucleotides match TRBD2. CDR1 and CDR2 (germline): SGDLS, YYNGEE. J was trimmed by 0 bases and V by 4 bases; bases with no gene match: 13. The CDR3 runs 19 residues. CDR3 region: CASSHLFGTSDRSYNEQFF. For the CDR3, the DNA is TGTGCCAGCAGCCACCTTTTTGGGACTAGCGATCGCTCCTACAATGAGCAGTTCTTC.

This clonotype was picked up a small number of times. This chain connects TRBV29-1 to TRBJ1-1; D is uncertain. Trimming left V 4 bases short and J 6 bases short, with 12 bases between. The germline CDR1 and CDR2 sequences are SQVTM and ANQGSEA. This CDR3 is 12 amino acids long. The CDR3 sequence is CSVAGVGAEAFF. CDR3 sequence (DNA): TGCAGCGTTGCCGGGGTGGGCGCTGAAGCTTTCTTT.

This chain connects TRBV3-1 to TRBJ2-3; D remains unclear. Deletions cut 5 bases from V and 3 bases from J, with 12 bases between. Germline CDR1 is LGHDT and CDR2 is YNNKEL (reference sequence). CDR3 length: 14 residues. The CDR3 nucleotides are TGTGCCAGCAGCTCCCGTGTGTCGACAGATACGCAGTATTTT. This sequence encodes CASSSRVSTDTQYF.

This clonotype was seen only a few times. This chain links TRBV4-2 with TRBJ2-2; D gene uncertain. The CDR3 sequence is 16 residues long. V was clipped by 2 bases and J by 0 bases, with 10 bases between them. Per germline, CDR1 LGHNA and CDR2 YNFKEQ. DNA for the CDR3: TGTGCCAGCAGCCAACGCTTACCTTCGAACACCGGGGAGCTGTTTTTT. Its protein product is CASSQRLPSNTGELFF.